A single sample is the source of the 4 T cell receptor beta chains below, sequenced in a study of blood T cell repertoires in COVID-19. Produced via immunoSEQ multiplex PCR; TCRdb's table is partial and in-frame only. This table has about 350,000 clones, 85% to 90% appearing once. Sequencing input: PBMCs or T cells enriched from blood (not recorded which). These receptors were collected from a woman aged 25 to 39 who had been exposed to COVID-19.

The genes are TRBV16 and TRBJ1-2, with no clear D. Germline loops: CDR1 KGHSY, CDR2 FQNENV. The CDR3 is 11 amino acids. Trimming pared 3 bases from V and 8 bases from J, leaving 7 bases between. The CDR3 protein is CASSHGVGYTF. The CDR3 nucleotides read TGTGCCAGCAGCCACGGAGTAGGCTACACCTTC.

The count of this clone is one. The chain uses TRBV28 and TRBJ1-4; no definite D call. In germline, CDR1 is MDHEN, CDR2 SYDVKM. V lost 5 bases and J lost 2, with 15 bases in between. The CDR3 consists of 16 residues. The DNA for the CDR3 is TGTGCCAGCAGTCCCCCCGGGGTTCGCACTAATGAAAAACTGTTTTTT. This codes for CASSPPGVRTNEKLFF.

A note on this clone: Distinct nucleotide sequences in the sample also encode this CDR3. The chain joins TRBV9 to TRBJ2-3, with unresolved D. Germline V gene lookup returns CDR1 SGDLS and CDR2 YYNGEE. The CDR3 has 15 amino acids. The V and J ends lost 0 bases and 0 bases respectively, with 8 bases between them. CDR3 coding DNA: TGTGCCAGCAGCGTAGGTACCACTAGCACAGATACGCAGTATTTT. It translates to CASSVGTTSTDTQYF.

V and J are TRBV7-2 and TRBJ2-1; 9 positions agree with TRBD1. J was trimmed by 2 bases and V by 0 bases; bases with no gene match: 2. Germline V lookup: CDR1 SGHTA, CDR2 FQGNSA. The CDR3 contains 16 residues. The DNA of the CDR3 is TGTGCCAGCAGCTTAGCTACAGGGGGCACCTACAATGAGCAGTTCTTC. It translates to CASSLATGGTYNEQFF.